This T cell receptor beta chain was found in a study of shared clonotypes between healthy human individuals. General study findings and limits: Memory subsets had estimated richness that was generally smaller than that of naive subsets.

Of note for this clone: Its matching antigen is unknown.

Sequencing was performed with immunoSEQ multiplex PCR; in TCRdb, only in-frame clones are kept and a portion is missing. The sample holds some 2,000,000 clones, 90% to 95% seen once. This clonotype was sampled from a man aged 18 to 29 in good health. The sequenced material came from naive CD4+ T cells sorted from blood. Subset given: CD45RA+ positively selected.

The chain's CDR3 is CAYQGTGELFF. For the CDR3, the DNA is TGTGCCTATCAGGGCACCGGGGAGCTGTTTTTT. This chain links TRBV30 with TRBJ2-2; weak D call: TRBD1 (5 bases). The CDR3 runs 11 residues. The V gene's germline CDR1 is GTSNPN and CDR2 SVGIG (reference sequence). V dropped 7 bases and J dropped 4 bases, with 7 bases sitting between them.